This entry lists 9 T cell receptor beta chains sequenced from one sample in a study of control samples from healthy donors and cancer patients. The assay was immunoSEQ multiplex PCR, and TCRdb's table has in-frame clones only and misses some. The sample yields more than 110,000 clones, 80% to 95% seen once. Sequencing was carried out using blood. These receptors were collected from a man aged 25 to 40 in good health.

V and J are TRBV19 and TRBJ2-7; D may be TRBD1 (7 bases). This CDR3 has 14 residues. Between the trimmed V and J ends, which lost 5 bases and 0 bases, there was a span of 11 bases. Germline CDR1 and CDR2: LNHDA and SQIVND (reference sequence). Here the CDR3 reads CASSVQGGSYEQYF. In DNA, the CDR3 is TGTGCCAGTAGTGTCCAGGGGGGCTCCTACGAGCAGTACTTC.

In its sample, this clone was seen a few times. This sequence joins TRBV28 and TRBJ1-5; weak D call: TRBD1 (6 bases). Trimming pared 2 bases from V and 6 bases from J, leaving 14 bases between. The CDR3 has 15 amino acids. Germline CDR1 MDHEN, CDR2 SYDVKM. CDR3 sequence (DNA): TGTGCCAGCAGTTTAATAAGGGGGATGCGTCAGCCCCAGCATTTT. Residues: CASSLIRGMRQPQHF.

This rearrangement joins TRBV19 to TRBJ1-1; D unclear. The germline CDR1 and CDR2 sequences are LNHDA and SQIVND (reference sequence). CDR3 length equals 14 residues. V dropped 3 bases and J dropped 1 base, with 9 bases sitting between them. This CDR3 is CASSIGVWNTEAFF. CDR3 in DNA: TGTGCCAGTAGTATTGGGGTTTGGAACACTGAAGCTTTCTTT. Together with reference TRBV19 and TRBJ1-1, the CDR3 gives the full variable domain: DGGITQSPKYLFRKEGQNVTLSCEQNLNHDAMYWYRQDPGQGLRLIYYSQIVNDFQKGDIAEGYSVSREKKESFPLTVTSAQKNPTAFYLCASSIGVWNTEAFFGQGTRLTVV.

The rearrangement joins TRBV5-6 to TRBJ2-1; 7 nucleotides agree with TRBD1. After removal of 3 bases from V and 4 bases from J, the junction contained 7 bases not matched to a gene. The CDR3 length is 15 residues. Germline CDR1 reads SGHDT; CDR2 reads YYEEEE. CDR3: CASSSRGRVYNEQFF. The CDR3 nucleotides read TGTGCCAGCAGCTCGAGGGGGCGAGTATACAATGAGCAGTTCTTC. Combining the CDR3 with reference TRBV5-6 and TRBJ2-1 gives the whole variable domain DAGVTQSPTHLIKTRGQQVTLRCSPKSGHDTVSWYQQALGQGPQFIFQYYEEEERQRGNFPDRFSGHQFPNYSSELNVNALLLGDSALYLCASSSRGRVYNEQFFGPGTRLTVL.

The V call is TRBV30, the J call TRBJ2-1, with D possibly being TRBD2 (5 bases). This CDR3 has 13 residues. V was cut by 5 bases and J by 1 base, with 9 bases left in between. CDR1 and CDR2 from the germline V gene are GTSNPN and SVGIG (reference sequence). CDR3 loop: CAWAEVSYNEQFF. CDR3 bases: TGTGCCTGGGCGGAGGTTTCCTACAATGAGCAGTTCTTC.

The chain is built from TRBV28 and TRBJ1-4; D call uncertain. The CDR3 sequence is 13 residues long. V was cut by 4 bases and J by 5 bases, with 8 bases left in between. From germline, CDR1 is MDHEN and CDR2 SYDVKM. The CDR3 loop reads CASSSHFNEKLFF. Here the CDR3 DNA reads TGTGCCAGCAGTTCACACTTCAATGAAAAACTGTTTTTT.

The chain has TRBV18 and TRBJ2-6; TRBD1 agrees at 10 bases. V was pared by 3 bases and J by 0 bases, with 8 bases of the junction left unmatched. From germline, CDR1 is KGHSH and CDR2 LQKENI. The CDR3 totals 19 residues. The CDR3 bases are TGTGCCAGCTCACCCCGGGACAGGGGAGTTATCTCTGGGGCCAACGTCCTGACTTTC. Amino acid sequence: CASSPRDRGVISGANVLTF. The whole variable domain, filled in from reference TRBV18 and TRBJ2-6, reads NAGVMQNPRHLVRRRGQEARLRCSPMKGHSHVYWYRQLPEEGLKFMVYLQKENIIDESGMPKERFSAEFPKEGPSILRIQQVVRGDSAAYFCASSPRDRGVISGANVLTFGAGSRLTVL.

The gene calls are TRBV28 and TRBJ2-1; D might be TRBD1 or TRBD2, each matching 5 bases. The CDR3 contains 13 residues. The germline V and J ends were trimmed by 5 bases and 8 bases, with 13 bases remaining between them. Per the germline V gene, CDR1 is MDHEN and CDR2 is SYDVKM. The CDR3 nucleotides read TGTGCCAGCAGTCCGGGGACCCGGGATGAGCAGTTCTTC. It is translated as CASSPGTRDEQFF.

The chain recombines TRBV11-2 with TRBJ2-7, with 10 bases fitting TRBD2. Trimming took 5 bases from V and 0 from J; bases not matched to a gene: 10. Looked up from germline, CDR1 is SGHAT and CDR2 is FQNNGV. The CDR3 is 17 amino acids. This CDR3 is CASSVGTSGTSSYEQYF. The CDR3 region has the DNA TGTGCCAGCAGCGTGGGAACTAGCGGGACCAGCTCCTACGAGCAGTACTTC.